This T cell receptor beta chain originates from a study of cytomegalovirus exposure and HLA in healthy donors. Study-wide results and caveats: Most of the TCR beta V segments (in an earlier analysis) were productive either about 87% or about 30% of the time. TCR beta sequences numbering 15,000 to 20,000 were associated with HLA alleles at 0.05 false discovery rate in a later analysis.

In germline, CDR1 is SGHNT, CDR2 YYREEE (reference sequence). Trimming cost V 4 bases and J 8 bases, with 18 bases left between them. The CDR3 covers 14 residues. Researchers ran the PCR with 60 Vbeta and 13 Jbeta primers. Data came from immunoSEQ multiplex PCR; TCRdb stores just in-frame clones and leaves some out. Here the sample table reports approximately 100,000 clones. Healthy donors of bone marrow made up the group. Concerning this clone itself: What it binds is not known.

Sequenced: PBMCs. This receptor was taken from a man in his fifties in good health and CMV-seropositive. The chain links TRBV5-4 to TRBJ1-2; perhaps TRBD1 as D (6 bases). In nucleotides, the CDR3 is TGTGCCAGCAGCCCTGGGACAAGGACCAGCGGCTACACCTTC. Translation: CASSPGTRTSGYTF.